This T cell receptor beta chain was identified in a study of CD8 T cells in Susac syndrome. RNA in amounts of roughly 0.5 to 1 ug was reverse transcribed with random hexamers. The immunoSEQ assay covered 54 Vbeta and 13 Jbeta segments for CDR3. TCRdb processed the immunoSEQ multiplex PCR reads anew with MiXCR; each CDR3 protein has one entry. The sample records approximately 230,000 distinct CDR3 sequences, about 93% being singletons. The sequenced target, TCR beta, came from blood CD8+ and CD4+ T cells. Germline assignment: CDR1 MGHRA and CDR2 YSYEKL. Trimming at V came to 3 bases and at J to 6 bases, leaving 18 bases not matched to a gene. This CDR3 is 18 amino acids long.

The receptor's source is a human donor with multiple sclerosis. The J gene is TRBJ2-7, the V gene TRBV4-1; 9 bases are a match to TRBD2. Sequenced material: CD4+ T cells from PBMCs. In DNA form, the CDR3 reads TGCGCCAGCAGCCACCAAACCTTCTGGGGCGGGGGGGCGGTCGAGCAGTACTTC. Translated, it gives CASSHQTFWGGGAVEQYF.